This T cell receptor beta chain emerged from a study of cytomegalovirus exposure and HLA in healthy donors. As for the study in general: Inside one of the first data releases sat about 85 million unique TCRs taken from HLA-typed donors.

Study-level points and caveats: For most TCR sequences rarity was the rule, although some public TCRs occurred in many donors. In a later analysis, a missense DCLRE1C variant was linked to TCR beta V- and J-gene trimming.

PCR primers comprised 60 Vbeta and 13 Jbeta primers. Generated by immunoSEQ multiplex PCR, the TCRdb table keeps only in-frame clones and is missing some. In the table there are about 140,000 clones, about 75% of which are singletons. A remark on this clone: Its matching antigen is unknown.

The CDR3 covers 14 residues. Germline CDR1 and CDR2: LNHDA and SQIVND (reference sequence). Specimen: PBMCs. The sequence came from a young man in good health and CMV-seronegative. This chain connects TRBV19 to TRBJ2-5; 7 positions agree with TRBD1. TRBJ2-7 matches the DNA end more closely, so the J call is doubtful. Here the CDR3 DNA reads TGTGCCAGTAGTCCCGGGACAGTTCATTACGAGCAGTACTTC. Its translation is CASSPGTVHYEQYF.